This entry lists 18 T cell receptor beta chains sequenced from one sample in a study of technical replicates of blood from a handful of donors. The data were produced by immunoSEQ multiplex PCR, yet TCRdb's version contains in-frame clones alone and is incomplete. The profile shows about 69,000 clones, 80% to 90% of them singletons. Source material: PBMCs. Receptor source: a human donor in good health. Some clones in this sample may be carry-over from other donors' samples.

About this clone itself: This probably arose from a read error, given a far larger clone one base away. This sequence joins TRBV5-1 and TRBJ1-2, with a tentative D call TRBD1 (6 bases). Germline V gene lookup returns CDR1 SGHRS and CDR2 YFSETQ. The CDR3 has 17 amino acids. The V gene lost 1 base and the J gene lost 7 bases, with 23 bases spanning the gap. CDR3 DNA: TGCGCCAGCAGCTTGTCGGGTCGGGGCAGGGGAGTATCTGGCTACACCTTC. It specifies CASSLSGRGRGVSGYTF.

The chain is built from TRBV20-1 and TRBJ2-1; weak D call: TRBD2 (5 bases). CDR1 is DFQATT, CDR2 SNEGSKA, per germline (reference sequence). The CDR3 runs to 11 residues. The ends were cut back, 7 bases at V and 5 bases at J, with 9 bases in the middle. In DNA, the CDR3 is TGCAGTGGAAACGGGAACAATGAGCAGTTCTTC. It yields the protein CSGNGNNEQFF.

The chain carries TRBV6-5 and TRBJ1-6, with TRBD1 identical over 7 bases. With 5 bases clipped from V and 7 bases from J, the junction kept 5 bases outside the gene matches. CDR3 length: 14 amino acids. Germline V lookup: CDR1 MNHEY, CDR2 SVGAGI. This chain's CDR3 is CASSGDRLNSPLHF. The DNA for the CDR3 is TGTGCCAGCAGTGGGGACAGATTAAATTCACCCCTCCACTTT.

The rearrangement links TRBV2 to TRBJ1-3; 9 bases are a match to TRBD1. CDR1 is SNHLY, CDR2 FYNNEI, per germline. The length of the CDR3 is 15 residues. V dropped 5 bases and J dropped 4; count of bases not matched to a gene: 6. Here the CDR3 reads CASSITGGAGNTIYF. The CDR3, as DNA: TGTGCCAGCAGTATAACAGGGGGCGCGGGAAACACCATATATTTT. The full variable domain, in which reference TRBV2 and TRBJ1-3 provide the parts outside the CDR3, is EPEVTQTPSHQVTQMGQEVILRCVPISNHLYFYWYRQILGQKVEFLVSFYNNEISEKSEIFDDQFSVERPDGSNFTLKIRSTKLEDSAMYFCASSITGGAGNTIYFGEGSWLTVV.

This clone was observed a few times. This sequence joins TRBV7-2 and TRBJ2-7, with 7 bases matching TRBD2. The CDR3 totals 15 residues. The junction had 13 bases not matched to a gene; V was cut back by 7 bases and J by 4 bases. The V gene's germline CDR1 is SGHTA and CDR2 FQGNSA. CDR3 in amino acids: CASTPGRGRGYEQYF. In DNA, the CDR3 is TGTGCCAGCACCCCTGGTCGCGGGAGAGGATACGAGCAGTACTTC.

V is TRBV5-1 and J is TRBJ1-5; D uncertain. The V gene's germline CDR1 is SGHRS and CDR2 YFSETQ. V shed 0 bases and J shed 9 bases, with 10 bases lying between them. This CDR3 spans 13 amino acids. This CDR3 reads CASSLVGYWPQHF. The CDR3 region has the DNA TGCGCCAGCAGCTTGGTGGGCTATTGGCCCCAGCATTTT. Combining the CDR3 with reference TRBV5-1 and TRBJ1-5 gives the whole variable domain KAGVTQTPRYLIKTRGQQVTLSCSPISGHRSVSWYQQTPGQGLQFLFEYFSETQRNKGNFPGRFSGRQFSNSRSEMNVSTLELGDSALYLCASSLVGYWPQHFGDGTRLSIL.

The chain recombines TRBV27 with TRBJ2-6, with TRBD1 as a possible D gene (6 bases). Germline loops: CDR1 MNHEY, CDR2 SMNVEV (reference sequence). V lost 5 bases and J lost 4, with 12 bases in between. The CDR3 is 15 amino acids. CDR3 sequence (DNA): TGTGCCAGCAGTCGGCAGGGGTTAGGGGCCAACGTCCTGACTTTC. Translating gives CASSRQGLGANVLTF.

The CDR3: CASSAGTGIYNEQFF. CDR3 bases: TGTGCCAGTAGCGCCGGGACAGGAATATACAATGAGCAGTTCTTC. The rearrangement links TRBV19 to TRBJ2-1, with 8 nucleotides matching TRBD1. V was clipped by 6 bases and J by 4 bases; unmatched bases: 8. CDR3 length: 15 residues. Per germline, CDR1 LNHDA and CDR2 SQIVND (reference sequence).

This clone has more than one count but fewer than ten. The rearrangement joins TRBV18 to TRBJ2-7, with D possibly TRBD2 on 5 matching bases. This CDR3 has 13 residues. The germline CDR1 and CDR2 sequences are KGHSH and LQKENI. Trimming shortened V by 4 bases and J by 7 bases, and 14 bases separated the two germline ends. Here the CDR3 reads CASSRGPAEEQYF. The CDR3 region has the DNA TGTGCCAGCTCACGCGGGCCTGCGGAAGAGCAGTACTTC.

This chain uses TRBV29-1 with TRBJ2-4, with 8 positions matching TRBD2. V trimming: 8 bases; J trimming: 0 bases; junction bases outside the gene matches: 9. CDR1 is SQVTM, CDR2 ANQGSEA, per germline. The CDR3 loop spans 15 amino acids. CDR3 coding DNA: TGCAGCCCGAAAGGAGCGGGGGAAGCCAAAAACATTCAGTACTTC. It is translated as CSPKGAGEAKNIQYF. The variable domain in full, with the rest retrieved from reference TRBV29-1 and TRBJ2-4, is SAVISQKPSRDICQRGTSLTIQCQVDSQVTMMFWYRQQPGQSLTLIATANQGSEATYESGFVIDKFPISRPNLTFSTLTVSNMSPEDSSIYLCSPKGAGEAKNIQYFGAGTRLSVL.

V gene TRBV2 combines with J gene TRBJ1-3; D is possibly TRBD1 (5 bases). The CDR3 consists of 15 residues. Germline V gives CDR1 SNHLY, CDR2 FYNNEI. Trimming pared 6 bases from V and 0 bases from J, leaving 12 bases between. This CDR3 reads CASRMTDRSGNTIYF. The CDR3 DNA reads as TGTGCCAGCAGGATGACAGACCGCTCTGGAAACACCATATATTTT.

The rearrangement joins TRBV4-1 to TRBJ1-1, with D perhaps matching TRBD1 (6 bases). V was clipped by 1 base and J by 0 bases, with 15 bases between them. CDR3 length equals 17 residues. Germline CDR1 reads MGHRA; CDR2 reads YSYEKL. The CDR3 coding sequence is TGCGCCAGCAGCCAAGGTCCCGGACAGAAAATGAACACTGAAGCTTTCTTT. It codes for CASSQGPGQKMNTEAFF.

The V gene is TRBV5-1, the J gene TRBJ2-3; a possible D gene is TRBD2 (6 bases). CDR1 and CDR2 from the germline V gene are SGHRS and YFSETQ. Trimming left V 0 bases short and J 3 bases short, with 8 bases between. There are 14 residues in the CDR3. The CDR3 loop is CASSLVAGTDTQYF. The CDR3 DNA sequence: TGCGCCAGCAGCTTGGTTGCGGGAACAGATACGCAGTATTTT.

J is TRBJ2-2 and V is TRBV2; TRBD2 matches 7 bases. This CDR3 is built from 14 residues. The V and J ends lost 10 bases and 3 bases, in that order; junction bases with no gene match: 8. From germline, CDR1 is SNHLY and CDR2 FYNNEI. The CDR3 protein is CAIAGTKYTGELFF. The CDR3 DNA reads as TGTGCCATTGCCGGGACTAAATACACCGGGGAGCTGTTTTTT. The variable domain in full, completed from reference TRBV2 and TRBJ2-2, reads EPEVTQTPSHQVTQMGQEVILRCVPISNHLYFYWYRQILGQKVEFLVSFYNNEISEKSEIFDDQFSVERPDGSNFTLKIRSTKLEDSAMYFCAIAGTKYTGELFFGEGSRLTVL.

The chain couples TRBV2 to TRBJ1-1, with D possibly being TRBD1 (6 bases). CDR3 size: 11 residues. CDR1 SNHLY and CDR2 FYNNEI come from the germline V gene. The germline V and J ends were trimmed by 2 bases and 9 bases, with 7 bases remaining between them. CDR3 DNA sequence: TGTGCCAGCAGTGAATGGGGGCAAGCTTTCTTT. This codes for CASSEWGQAFF.

The gene calls are TRBV7-2 and TRBJ2-7; D not resolved. Trimming took off 2 bases at V and 2 bases at J, with 10 bases between the two ends. Germline loops: CDR1 SGHTA, CDR2 FQGNSA. The CDR3 length is 14 residues. CDR3 nucleotides: TGTGCCAGCAGCTTATCGCTCGCGACCTACGAGCAGTACTTC. Translating it yields CASSLSLATYEQYF.

The rearrangement links TRBV5-6 to TRBJ2-3; TRBD1 matches 7 bases. Per germline, CDR1 SGHDT and CDR2 YYEEEE. The V gene end was trimmed by 4 bases and the J gene end by 2 bases; junction bases not matched to a gene: 4. There are 14 residues in the CDR3. CDR3 residues: CASSPGTATDTQYF. The CDR3 nucleotides read TGTGCCAGCAGCCCCGGGACAGCCACAGATACGCAGTATTTT.

The genes are TRBV5-4 and TRBJ2-7, with unresolved D. This CDR3 is 13 amino acids long. CDR1 is SGHNT, CDR2 YYREEE, per germline (reference sequence). Between the trimmed V and J ends, which lost 0 bases and 7 bases, there was a span of 11 bases. This CDR3 is CASSLDPGREQYF. CDR3 in DNA: TGTGCCAGCAGCTTGGATCCGGGTCGTGAGCAGTACTTC.